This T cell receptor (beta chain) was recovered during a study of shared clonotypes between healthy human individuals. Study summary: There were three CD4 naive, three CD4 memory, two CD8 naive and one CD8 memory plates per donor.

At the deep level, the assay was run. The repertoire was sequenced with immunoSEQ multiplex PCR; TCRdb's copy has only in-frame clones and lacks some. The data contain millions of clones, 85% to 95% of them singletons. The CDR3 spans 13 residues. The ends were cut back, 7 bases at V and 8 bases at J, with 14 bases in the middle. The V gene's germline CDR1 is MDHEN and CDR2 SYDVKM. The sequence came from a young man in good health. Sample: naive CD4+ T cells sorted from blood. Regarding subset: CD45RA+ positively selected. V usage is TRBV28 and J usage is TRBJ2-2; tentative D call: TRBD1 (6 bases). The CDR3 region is CASTTGLRGELFF. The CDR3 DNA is TGTGCCAGCACGACAGGTCTCCGGGGGGAGCTGTTTTTT.